Listed below are T cell receptor beta chains from one sample, sequenced in a study of T-cell memory formation after mild COVID-19. MiXCR was run by TCRdb on the 5' RACE reads, yielding one entry per CDR3 protein. This sample has roughly 220,000 distinct CDR3 sequences, with 7.5% to 10% found just once. Material: PBMCs or a T cell subset sorted from them (not recorded which). The receptors originated from a man younger than 35 who had mild COVID-19 (a few samples of this study predate the infection). Cell type and time point are not known. The CDR3 runs from the conserved cysteine through the conserved F or W. A D gene is named only where the DNA matches it firmly. Expanded clones get a size class; other rows say once, few or many, or leave the size out.

j_call	v_call	d_call	clone_size	cdr3_aa	cdr3_nt
TRBJ2-3	TRBV12-3/TRBV12-4	TRBD2	-	CASSLSGADTQYF	TGTGCCAGCAGCCTTAGCGGGGCAGATACGCAGTATTTT
TRBJ1-4	TRBV5-1	-	-	CASSLEQVRIGKKLFF	TGCGCCAGCAGCTTGGAACAGGTCCGGATTGGGAAAAAACTGTTTTTT
TRBJ1-6	TRBV6-1	-	few	CASQDTDNSPLHF	TGTGCCAGCCAGGACACAGATAATTCACCCCTCCACTTT
TRBJ2-7	TRBV12-5	-	-	CASGLVAGRTYEQYF	TGTGCTAGTGGTTTGGTGGCAGGCAGAACCTACGAGCAGTACTTC
TRBJ2-1	TRBV4-1	TRBD2	many	CASSRGGLAALGNEQFF	TGCGCCAGCAGCCGAGGGGGACTAGCGGCCCTAGGTAATGAGCAGTTCTTC
TRBJ1-2	TRBV6-2/TRBV6-3	-	few	CASSQQNYGYTF	TGTGCCAGCTCACAGCAAAACTATGGCTACACCTTC
TRBJ1-2	TRBV4-1	TRBD1	-	CASSQEGQGVNGYTF	TGCGCCAGCAGCCAAGAAGGACAGGGGGTGAATGGCTACACCTTC
TRBJ2-1	TRBV18	TRBD2	few	CASSPGLAGETDFF	TGTGCCAGCTCACCCGGACTAGCGGGGGAGACTGATTTCTTC
TRBJ2-7	TRBV7-9	-	many	CASSLGWGSYEQYF	TGTGCCAGCAGCTTAGGATGGGGTTCCTACGAGCAGTACTTC
TRBJ2-3	TRBV14	-	-	CASSRPGLGGTDTQYF	TGTGCCAGCAGCCGACCCGGTCTGGGGGGCACAGATACGCAGTATTTT
TRBJ1-1	TRBV6-1	-	many	CASSPQGATEAFF	TGTGCCAGCAGTCCCCAAGGTGCCACTGAAGCTTTCTTT
TRBJ2-1	TRBV5-1	-	few	CASTLSGPSSYNEQFF	TGCGCCAGCACCCTTTCTGGACCCAGCTCCTACAATGAGCAGTTCTTC
TRBJ1-6	TRBV6-5	-	few	CASSLGPARGSSYNSPLHF	TGTGCCAGCAGTTTAGGGCCGGCGAGAGGGAGCTCCTATAATTCACCCCTCCACTTT
TRBJ1-5	TRBV4-3	TRBD1	few	CASSQVWTGTLREPQHF	TGCGCCAGCAGCCAAGTTTGGACAGGGACCCTGCGGGAGCCCCAGCATTTT
TRBJ1-1	TRBV5-6	-	-	CASSLAVGRGTEAFF	TGTGCCAGCAGCTTGGCCGTCGGGCGGGGCACTGAAGCTTTCTTT
TRBJ2-1	TRBV20-1	TRBD2	-	CSASPSGGALNEQFF	TGCAGTGCTAGTCCTAGCGGGGGGGCTCTAAATGAGCAGTTCTTC
TRBJ1-5	TRBV19	-	-	CASSGRGSQPQHF	TGTGCCAGTAGCGGCAGGGGAAGTCAGCCCCAGCATTTT
TRBJ1-3	TRBV4-1	-	few	CASSQAETAGNTIYF	TGCGCCAGCAGCCAAGCGGAGACGGCTGGAAACACCATATATTTT
TRBJ2-6	TRBV2	-	-	CASSPGPPRASGANVLTF	TGTGCCAGCAGCCCCGGGCCACCAAGGGCCTCTGGGGCCAACGTCCTGACTTTC
TRBJ2-5	TRBV2	-	few	CASRSGGGGETQYF	TGTGCCAGTCGGTCAGGGGGAGGAGGGGAGACCCAGTACTTC
TRBJ2-3	TRBV6-6	-	few	CASISRTTTYF	TGTGCCAGCATCTCTAGGACTACAACGTATTTT
TRBJ2-1	TRBV19	-	-	CASSMLGEGEQFF	TGTGCCAGTAGTATGCTAGGCGAGGGTGAGCAGTTCTTC
TRBJ2-2	TRBV5-1	TRBD1	few	CASSSLPGGDGELFF	TGCGCCAGCAGCTCACTCCCAGGGGGCGACGGGGAGCTGTTTTTT
TRBJ2-3	TRBV5-1	TRBD2	many	CASSKGLAGGADTQYF	TGCGCCAGCAGCAAGGGACTAGCGGGGGGTGCAGATACGCAGTATTTT
TRBJ2-7	TRBV7-2	-	many	CASSWRDYEQYF	TGTGCCAGCAGCTGGCGAGACTACGAGCAGTACTTC
TRBJ1-6	TRBV12-3/TRBV12-4	-	-	CASSLGYNSPLHF	TGTGCCAGCAGTTTGGGTTATAATTCACCCCTCCACTTT
TRBJ2-3	TRBV20-1	-	-	CSARDAPGLTTQYF	TGCAGTGCTAGAGATGCCCCCGGTTTGACTACGCAGTATTTT
TRBJ2-7	TRBV11-2	-	few	CASSVFRGGFSYEQYF	TGTGCCAGCAGCGTGTTCAGGGGAGGGTTCTCCTACGAGCAGTACTTC
TRBJ2-3	TRBV29-1	-	few	CSVEYGGTDTQYF	TGCAGCGTCGAATACGGTGGCACAGATACGCAGTATTTT
TRBJ2-6	TRBV12-3/TRBV12-4	TRBD2	-	CASRRLAGASGANVLTF	TGTGCCAGCAGAAGACTAGCGGGGGCCTCTGGGGCCAACGTCCTGACTTTC
TRBJ2-5	TRBV5-1	TRBD1	few	CASSTGQGSWETQYF	TGCGCCAGCAGCACTGGACAGGGGTCATGGGAGACCCAGTACTTC
TRBJ2-3	TRBV5-1	-	few	CASSVSRGGTDTQYF	TGCGCCAGCAGCGTATCTAGGGGAGGCACAGATACGCAGTATTTT
TRBJ2-4	TRBV4-3	-	many	CASSQDLSGTNIQYF	TGCGCCAGCAGCCAAGATCTCTCTGGGACAAACATTCAGTACTTC
TRBJ2-5	TRBV24-1	TRBD2	medium-sized	CATSDRAGGPKETQYF	TGTGCCACCAGTGATCGTGCGGGGGGCCCGAAAGAGACCCAGTACTTC
TRBJ2-3	TRBV12-3/TRBV12-4	TRBD1	few	CASSFGQGLTDTQYF	TGTGCCAGCAGTTTTGGACAGGGGTTAACAGATACGCAGTATTTT
TRBJ2-1	TRBV5-1	-	many	CASSLESRVRGSYNEQFF	TGCGCCAGCAGCTTGGAGTCGCGGGTTAGGGGCTCCTACAATGAGCAGTTCTTC
TRBJ2-5	TRBV10-3	TRBD2	-	CAISESPLAGETQYF	TGTGCCATCAGTGAGTCCCCCTTAGCGGGAGAGACCCAGTACTTC
TRBJ1-4	TRBV6-5	-	few	CASSYSRSEKLFF	TGTGCCAGCAGTTACTCCCGGTCTGAAAAACTGTTTTTT
TRBJ2-3	TRBV5-1	-	many	CASSSDGSTDTQYF	TGCGCCAGCAGTTCCGACGGGAGCACAGATACGCAGTATTTT
TRBJ2-5	TRBV12-3/TRBV12-4	-	-	CASSTMERRETQYF	TGTGCCAGCAGCACGATGGAGCGACGAGAGACCCAGTACTTC
TRBJ2-2	TRBV7-2	-	-	CASSQGLTGELFF	TGTGCCAGCAGCCAAGGACTCACCGGGGAGCTGTTTTTT
TRBJ1-5	TRBV4-1	TRBD1	-	CASSQGTGGPYSNQPQHF	TGCGCCAGCAGCCAAGGGACAGGCGGGCCCTATAGCAATCAGCCCCAGCATTTT
TRBJ2-1	TRBV12-3/TRBV12-4	-	many	CASSFRSNEQFF	TGTGCCAGCAGTTTCCGGAGCAATGAGCAGTTCTTC
TRBJ1-5	TRBV6-2/TRBV6-3	-	few	CASSYSGSRRFQPQHF	TGTGCCAGCAGTTACTCGGGGAGTCGGCGGTTTCAGCCCCAGCATTTT
TRBJ2-3	TRBV29-1	-	few	CSVDPLGGPQGNTQYF	TGCAGCGTTGACCCCCTTGGGGGGCCTCAGGGAAATACGCAGTATTTT
TRBJ2-3	TRBV7-2	-	-	CASSLGRWDTQYF	TGTGCCAGCAGCTTAGGACGGTGGGATACGCAGTATTTT
TRBJ1-1	TRBV10-3	-	few	CAINGRGSGTEAFF	TGTGCCATCAACGGCAGGGGTAGTGGCACTGAAGCTTTCTTT
TRBJ1-4	TRBV3-1	-	few	CASSQDYEKLFF	TGTGCCAGCAGCCAAGACTACGAAAAACTGTTTTTT
TRBJ1-3	TRBV6-5	-	-	CASSYSRAGAGNTIYF	TGTGCCAGCAGTTACTCCCGGGCAGGGGCCGGAAACACCATATATTTT
TRBJ1-5	TRBV6-2/TRBV6-3	TRBD1	-	CASSLGQQSQPQHF	TGTGCCAGCAGCCTGGGACAGCAAAGTCAGCCCCAGCATTTT
TRBJ2-1	TRBV2	TRBD2	-	CAHSGLAGAFSYNEQFF	TGTGCCCACAGTGGACTAGCGGGGGCCTTCTCCTACAATGAGCAGTTCTTC
TRBJ2-5	TRBV5-5	-	-	CASSLVLVLTQETQYF	TGTGCCAGCAGCTTGGTCTTAGTACTTACCCAAGAGACCCAGTACTTC
TRBJ1-4	TRBV7-2	-	many	CASRTDLQGRKLFF	TGTGCCAGCAGAACGGATTTGCAGGGGAGAAAACTGTTTTTT
TRBJ2-7	TRBV18	TRBD1	few	CASSPKTGTGSYEQYF	TGTGCCAGCTCACCAAAAACCGGGACAGGGTCCTACGAGCAGTACTTC
TRBJ1-1	TRBV4-3	-	few	CASSRLPGGGDEAFF	TGCGCCAGCAGCCGCCTCCCTGGGGGAGGGGATGAAGCTTTCTTT
TRBJ2-3	TRBV3-1	TRBD2	-	CASSSSTSGDRGTQYF	TGTGCCAGCAGCTCCTCGACTAGCGGCGACCGAGGTACGCAGTATTTT
TRBJ2-6	TRBV7-6	TRBD1	few	CASSLGQGNSGANVLTF	TGTGCCAGCAGCCTAGGACAGGGCAACTCTGGGGCCAACGTCCTGACTTTC
TRBJ1-1	TRBV19	-	-	CASSKVGTRRETEAFF	TGTGCCAGTAGTAAGGTCGGCACCCGGAGGGAGACTGAAGCTTTCTTT
TRBJ2-2	TRBV9	TRBD2	-	CASSVGTTNTGELFF	TGTGCCAGCAGCGTCGGGACTACGAACACCGGGGAGCTGTTTTTT
TRBJ2-2	TRBV6-4	TRBD2	few	CASREKTSGGTGELFF	TGTGCCAGCAGGGAGAAGACTAGCGGGGGCACCGGGGAGCTGTTTTTT